The 4 T cell receptor beta chains given below trace back to one sample, sequenced in a study of blood T cells in healthy people across ages. PCR was performed a second time for about 7 to 11 cycles using a sample-barcoded 5' primer and a J-beta primer mix. A single record per CDR3 protein comes from TCRdb applying MiXCR to the 5' RACE reads. The sample lists 1.8 million or so distinct CDR3 sequences, 39% seen once, with 23% in the top ten. Sequenced: blood. All receptors derive from a human donor in good health.

This rearrangement joins TRBV29-1 to TRBJ1-1; D is uncertain. V was trimmed by 2 bases and J by 3 bases, leaving 10 bases between them. The CDR3 spans 13 residues. CDR1 and CDR2 (germline): SQVTM, ANQGSEA. CDR3 loop: CSVERPNYTEAFF. CDR3 DNA sequence: TGCAGCGTTGAAAGGCCAAACTACACTGAAGCTTTCTTT.

This clonotype showed up many times. V and J are TRBV2 and TRBJ2-1; TRBD2 is a possible D gene (5 bases). The CDR3 sequence is 11 residues long. The germline V gene has CDR1 SNHLY and CDR2 FYNNEI. Trimming stripped 4 bases from V and 10 bases from J, with 8 bases between. The CDR3 sequence is CASSAGGEQFF. The CDR3 DNA follows: TGTGCCAGCAGTGCGGGCGGGGAGCAGTTCTTC.

Points on this clonotype: A much larger clonotype is one base distant, so this may be a read error. The chain combines TRBV29-1 with TRBJ2-3; 8 positions agree with TRBD1. This CDR3 spans 11 amino acids. CDR1 SQVTM and CDR2 ANQGSEA come from the germline V gene. Here the CDR3 DNA reads TGCAGCGTACCACAGGGGGATACGCAGTGTTTT. Translation: CSVPQGDTQCF.

The gene calls are TRBV20-1 and TRBJ1-1, with D perhaps TRBD1 (5 bases). Germline lookup yields CDR1 DFQATT and CDR2 SNEGSKA (reference sequence). The V end was cut by 6 bases, the J end by 5 bases, with 10 bases between. The CDR3 runs to 11 residues. The CDR3 DNA reads as TGCAGTGCCGTGGGGGGGACTGAAGCTTTCTTT. Translation gives CSAVGGTEAFF.